What follows is one T cell receptor (beta chain) and its context. Other DNA sequences within the sample encode an identical CDR3. This CDR3 comprises 14 residues. Trimming took off 0 bases at V and 1 base at J, with 4 bases between the two ends. Germline V CDR1 and CDR2: SGHRS, YFSETQ. This sample stems from a study of blood T cell repertoires in COVID-19. Assay: immunoSEQ multiplex PCR; the TCRdb copy retains only in-frame clones and omits some. The sample carries more than 200,000 clones, roughly 83% recorded once. Specimen: peripheral blood. This sequence was found in a man aged 40-49 years with acute or convalescent COVID-19. The chain carries TRBV5-1 and TRBJ2-2, with unresolved D. The DNA of the CDR3 is TGCGCCAGCAGCTTGGGGCTGAACACCGGGGAGCTGTTTTTT. Encoded protein: CASSLGLNTGELFF. The entire variable domain, with the rest obtained from reference TRBV5-1 and TRBJ2-2, is as follows: KAGVTQTPRYLIKTRGQQVTLSCSPISGHRSVSWYQQTPGQGLQFLFEYFSETQRNKGNFPGRFSGRQFSNSRSEMNVSTLELGDSALYLCASSLGLNTGELFFGEGSRLTVL.